Described below is a single T cell receptor beta chain sequence and its context. What it recognizes is unknown. This specimen belongs to a study of T cell repertoires in cytomegalovirus infection. For the study at large: Matching HLA type, along with CMV infection, was indicated by public TCR beta signatures.

TCRdb called the reads again in MiXCR, with one record for every CDR3 protein. The table lists 250,000 or so distinct CDR3 sequences, approximately 9% of them singletons. Trimming cost V 0 bases and J 6 bases; bases outside gene matches: 3. This CDR3 comprises 16 residues. The germline CDR1 and CDR2 sequences are SGHTA and FQGNSA. Study-wide results and caveats: The cumulative frequency of public TCR beta families identified carriers of CMV plus the relevant HLA. HLA-C-restricted CMV clonotypes gave the most frequent clonotype in two of eight donors.

The clonotype originates from a human donor in good health (CMV status not recorded). Some clones in this sample may be carry-over from other donors' samples. The sequenced material came from PBMCs. The chain has TRBV7-2 and TRBJ2-4; 12 bases are a match to TRBD2. The CDR3 here is CASSLASTSGGNIQYF. In DNA form, the CDR3 reads TGTGCCAGCAGCTTAGCGTCGACTAGCGGGGGAAACATTCAGTACTTC.